This T cell receptor (beta chain) came from a study of PD-1 blockade in classical Hodgkin lymphoma. Trimming removed 4 bases from V and 7 bases from J; junction bases left unmatched: 6. The V gene's germline CDR1 is MNHEY and CDR2 SMNVEV (reference sequence). This CDR3 has 14 amino acids. TCRdb keeps only in-frame clones here, not all; method: immunoSEQ multiplex PCR. The sample consists of over 50,000 clones, roughly 80% of them appearing once. Comment on this clone: The antigen is unknown.

Overall study findings and caveats: Lower baseline TCR diversity marked trial partial responders and progressors.

Each patient's relapse followed autologous stem cell transplantation, and brentuximab vedotin exposure varied. This TCR came from a human donor with classical Hodgkin lymphoma. The chain couples TRBV27 to TRBJ2-1; 8 bases are shared with TRBD2. The sample consisted of peripheral blood mononuclear cells (PBMCs), taken at baseline. The CDR3 region has the DNA TGTGCCAGCAGTTCCGGGAGGGCGGATAATGAGCAGTTCTTC. The encoded protein is CASSSGRADNEQFF.